Each of the 12 T cell receptor beta chains below was sequenced from the same sample in a study of T cells after yellow fever vaccination. TCRdb independently ran MiXCR on the 5' RACE reads; one entry per CDR3 protein. Here the sample spans about 580,000 distinct CDR3 sequences, roughly 17% being singletons. The sequences come from PBMCs, collected around 5 days after the first yellow fever vaccination. The origin of the receptors is a man aged 18-30 years who received the YFV17D yellow fever vaccine.

V gene TRBV2 combines with J gene TRBJ2-1; the match to TRBD2 covers 11 bases. The CDR3 sequence is 15 residues long. Germline V CDR1 and CDR2: SNHLY, FYNNEI. The junction had 6 bases not matched to a gene; V was cut back by 7 bases and J by 4 bases. The CDR3 nucleotides are TGTGCCAGCATGGGAACTAGCGGGGGTTACAATGAGCAGTTCTTC. Its translation: CASMGTSGGYNEQFF.

In this sample, this clonotype turned up a few times. The chain employs TRBV6-4 and TRBJ2-1; 8 nucleotides line up with TRBD2. Germline V gene data show CDR1 as MRHNA and CDR2 as SNTAGT. J gave up 2 bases and V 6 bases, and 9 bases lay outside the gene matches. CDR3 length: 16 amino acids. CDR3 nucleotides: TGTGCCAGCAGCGTTAGCGGGGTTGGCGCCTACAATGAGCAGTTCTTC. Translation gives CASSVSGVGAYNEQFF.

This clonotype was counted a few times. This sequence joins TRBV7-2 and TRBJ2-1; D might be TRBD2 (5 bases). This CDR3 contains 13 residues. Germline-derived CDR1 and CDR2 are SGHTA and FQGNSA. Trimming took 1 base from V and 8 from J, leaving 9 bases between them. CDR3 sequence: CASSLGPADEQFF. Written as DNA, the CDR3 is TGTGCCAGCAGCTTAGGGCCAGCGGATGAGCAGTTCTTC.

This clonotype was observed a handful of times. The junction and the germline gene differ at one end; a read error may be behind it. The CDR3 loop reads CASSLDSEGWDNEQFF. CDR3 sequence (DNA): TGTGCCAGCAGCCTAGACTCGGAGGGGTGGGACAATGAGCAGTTCTTC. The chain uses TRBV11-2 and TRBJ2-1; maybe TRBD2 (6 bases). CDR3 length equals 16 residues. CDR1 is SGHAT and CDR2 is FQNNGV in the germline V gene.

This clonotype showed up just a few times. This chain joins TRBV7-8 and TRBJ2-1, with 13 bases that match TRBD2. CDR3 length: 16 amino acids. Germline lookup yields CDR1 SGHVS and CDR2 FQNEAQ. Unmatched junction bases numbered 3, after V lost 1 base and J lost 6 bases. CDR3 amino acids: CASSLGLAGGSNEQFF. Written as DNA, the CDR3 is TGTGCCAGCAGCTTAGGACTAGCGGGGGGTAGCAATGAGCAGTTCTTC.

The table lists this clonotype with a few counts. The genes are TRBV4-1 and TRBJ2-3; no reliable D call. Trimming took 2 bases from V and 5 from J, leaving 8 bases between them. CDR1 and CDR2 (germline): MGHRA, YSYEKL. The CDR3 extends over 13 amino acids. In DNA form, the CDR3 reads TGCGCCAGCAGCCAATGGAACCTAGATACGCAGTATTTT. It specifies CASSQWNLDTQYF.

This clonotype was observed many times. The chain joins TRBV7-2 to TRBJ2-3; no reliable D call. Germline V CDR1 and CDR2: SGHTA, FQGNSA. With 6 bases removed from V and 2 bases from J, the gap between germline ends came to 6 bases. CDR3 size: 12 residues. The CDR3 loop is CASSPFTDTQYF. The CDR3 DNA sequence: TGTGCCAGCAGTCCGTTCACAGATACGCAGTATTTT.

V usage is TRBV7-2 and J usage is TRBJ2-1; 7 nucleotides line up with TRBD2. The germline V gene encodes CDR1 SGHTA and CDR2 FQGNSA. Trimming cost V 5 bases and J 6 bases; bases outside gene matches: 7. CDR3 size: 14 residues. The CDR3 region is CASSTRGGVNEQFF. The CDR3 DNA is TGTGCCAGCAGCACCCGGGGAGGGGTCAATGAGCAGTTCTTC.

V gene TRBV4-1 combines with J gene TRBJ2-7; 10 bases agree with TRBD2. This CDR3 has 16 amino acids. J lost 2 bases, V lost 1 base, and 5 bases had no gene match. Germline CDR1 and CDR2: MGHRA and YSYEKL. The CDR3 loop reads CASSQGGLAGAYEQYF. CDR3 nucleotides: TGCGCCAGCAGCCAAGGGGGCCTAGCGGGGGCCTACGAGCAGTACTTC.

At least ten counts were recorded for this clonotype. V usage is TRBV5-5 and J usage is TRBJ1-2; D uncertain. Trimming removed 2 bases at V and 1 base at J, with 12 bases between. This CDR3 comprises 15 residues. The germline gives CDR1 SGHKS, CDR2 YYEKEE (reference sequence). The CDR3 sequence is CASSFDRRLNYGYTF. CDR3 nucleotide sequence: TGTGCCAGCAGCTTCGACCGACGGCTTAACTATGGCTACACCTTC. The variable domain in full, completed from reference TRBV5-5 and TRBJ1-2, reads DAGVTQSPTHLIKTRGQQVTLRCSPISGHKSVSWYQQVLGQGPQFIFQYYEKEERGRGNFPDRFSARQFPNYSSELNVNALLLGDSALYLCASSFDRRLNYGYTFGSGTRLTVV.

The chain has TRBV15 and TRBJ1-2; D gene ambiguous. Trimming removed 0 bases at V and 8 bases at J, with 13 bases between. Germline V CDR1 and CDR2: LNHNV, YYDKDF (reference sequence). The CDR3 contains 14 residues. The CDR3 DNA sequence: TGTGCCACCAGCAGAGATAATGGGAGTGGAGGCTACACCTTC. This codes for CATSRDNGSGGYTF.

The table lists this clonotype with a few counts. This chain connects TRBV27 to TRBJ2-5; D might be TRBD2 (6 bases). The germline V gene encodes CDR1 MNHEY and CDR2 SMNVEV (reference sequence). The CDR3 has 15 amino acids. V was cut by 0 bases and J by 5 bases, with 13 bases left in between. CDR3 coding DNA: TGTGCCAGCAGTTTATCGTGGGGAGGTAGGGAGACCCAGTACTTC. Encoded protein: CASSLSWGGRETQYF.